This T cell receptor beta chain was found in a study of Ad26.COV2.S vaccination and SARS-CoV-2 variants. Study details: Intramuscular Ad26.COV2.S doses were given once or twice, 56 days apart. Study results and limitations: Participants given vaccine showed non-spike TCR breadth similar to that of placebo recipients.

Measured with immunoSEQ multiplex PCR; TCRdb has only the in-frame clones, and not every one. The table includes about 330,000 clones, roughly 90% detected once. This clone has only one observation. What it binds is not known. The CDR3 is 14 amino acids. Trimming stripped 4 bases from V and 6 bases from J, with 12 bases between. Germline V CDR1 and CDR2: MNHEY, SMNVEV (reference sequence). Described treatment: approximately 18 received Ad26.COV2.S at low or high dose, single or two shots; 5 received placebo; per-sample allocation not given. At day 63 after the first vaccine or placebo injection, samples were drawn. An Ad26 vector expressing Wuhan-strain SARS-CoV-2 spike constituted the vaccine.

The receptor's source is a person between 18 and 65 years old who received the Ad26.COV2.S COVID-19 vaccine or a placebo. This chain joins TRBV27 and TRBJ2-2, with D maybe TRBD2 (5 bases). The sample in question was peripheral blood, obtained in a trial of Ad26.COV2.S vaccine versus placebo. In DNA, the CDR3 is TGTGCCAGCAGTTCTCTAGGCGGGTCCGGGGAGCTGTTTTTT. Protein product: CASSSLGGSGELFF.